This entry is about one T cell receptor (beta chain). Its antigen remains unknown. The germline gives CDR1 MDHEN, CDR2 SYDVKM. CDR3 length: 13 amino acids. V was cut by 9 bases and J by 9 bases, with 18 bases left in between. Drawing of peripheral blood yielded roughly 10 milliliters from each donor. The sample belongs to a study of blood T cells in healthy people across ages. Study-wide findings and caveats: Diversity of TCR beta correlated strongly with naive T cell percentage.

PCR was performed a second time for about 7 to 11 cycles using a sample-barcoded 5' primer and a J-beta primer mix. Via MiXCR, TCRdb re-called the 5' RACE reads, giving one row per CDR3 protein. The sample has 850,000 to 1,000,000 distinct CDR3 sequences, under 50% seen once. Source material: blood. This clonotype originated in a man aged 30-40 years in good health. This chain connects TRBV28 to TRBJ2-1; D might be TRBD1 (6 bases). The CDR3 sequence: CASRDTSRFEQFF. The DNA of the CDR3 is TGTGCCAGTCGGGACACGTCACGGTTTGAGCAGTTCTTC.